The entry below describes one TCR beta chain. The antigen is not known. In germline, CDR1 is KGHDR, CDR2 SFDVKD. Between the trimmed V and J ends, which lost 3 bases and 5 bases, there was a span of 9 bases. There are 14 residues in the CDR3. TCRdb reprocessed the 5' RACE reads with MiXCR, giving one entry per CDR3 protein. Of roughly 240,000 distinct CDR3 sequences listed, approximately 7.3% are singletons. There were only healthy Caucasians among the donors. The sample belongs to a study of identical twins. The study's findings and limits: Surplus twin overlap in beta out-of-frame sequences was less pronounced.

These data were also reused for a study on yellow fever vaccine responses in identical twins.

Source material: CD8+ T cells sorted from blood. The clonotype originates from a woman aged 18-35 years in good health. The chain is built from TRBV24-1 and TRBJ2-2; D gene ambiguous. CDR3 coding DNA: TGTGCCACCAGTGATAGGACGAGTACCGGGGAGCTGTTTTTT. It translates to CATSDRTSTGELFF.